The T cell receptor beta chain described here comes from a study of early T cells in non-severe SARS-CoV-2 infection. General observations from the study: Clonotype matching in VDJdb favored anti-spike CD8 responses and did not capture private and CD4 specificities.

Individual cDNA molecules were tagged with unique molecular identifiers, the study reported. TCRdb fed the 5' RACE reads into MiXCR, producing one record per CDR3 protein. Counted here are about 60,000 distinct CDR3 sequences, around 8.7% occurring once; the ten biggest clones make up 2.5% to 3.5%. This clonotype has at least ten counts. The antigen is undetermined. There are 15 residues in the CDR3. V lost 6 bases to trimming and J lost 5 bases, with 16 bases between them. Germline V gene data show CDR1 as MDHEN and CDR2 as SYDVKM. The chain combines TRBV28 with TRBJ2-2; tentative D call: TRBD2 (6 bases). The specimen was whole blood. The TCR sequence derives from an adult who was a healthcare worker with PCR-confirmed SARS-CoV-2 infection or an uninfected control (not recorded which). CDR3 nucleotides: TGTGCCAGCAGCTCTGGGACTTTTCATACCGGGGAGCTGTTTTTT. It specifies CASSSGTFHTGELFF.